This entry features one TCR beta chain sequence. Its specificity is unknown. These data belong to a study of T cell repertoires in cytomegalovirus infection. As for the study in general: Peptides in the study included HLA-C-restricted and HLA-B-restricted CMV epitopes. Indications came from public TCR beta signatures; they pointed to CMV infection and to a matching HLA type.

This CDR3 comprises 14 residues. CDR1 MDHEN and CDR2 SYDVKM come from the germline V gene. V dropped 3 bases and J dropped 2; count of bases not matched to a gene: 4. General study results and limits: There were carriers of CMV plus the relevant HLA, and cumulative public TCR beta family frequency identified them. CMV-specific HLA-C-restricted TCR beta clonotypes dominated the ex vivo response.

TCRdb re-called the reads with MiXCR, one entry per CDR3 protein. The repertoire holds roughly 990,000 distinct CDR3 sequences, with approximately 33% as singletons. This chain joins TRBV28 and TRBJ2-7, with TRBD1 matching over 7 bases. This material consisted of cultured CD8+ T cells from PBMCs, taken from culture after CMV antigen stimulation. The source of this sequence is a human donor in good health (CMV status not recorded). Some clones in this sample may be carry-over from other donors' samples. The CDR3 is CASSFGTATYEQYV. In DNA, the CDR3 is TGTGCCAGCAGTTTTGGGACAGCCACCTACGAGCAGTACGTC.